The T cell receptor beta chain under discussion was sequenced for a study of blood T cell repertoires in COVID-19. As for the study in general: The analysed material was cDNA or gDNA that came from T cells, B-cell-depleted T cells, or PBMCs.

Germline CDR1 reads MNHEY; CDR2 reads SMNVEV (reference sequence). The V end was cut by 3 bases, the J end by 0 bases, with 6 bases between. The CDR3 is 15 amino acids. The repertoire was sequenced with immunoSEQ multiplex PCR; TCRdb's copy has only in-frame clones and lacks some. Altogether approximately 230,000 clones are present, 80% to 90% being singletons, with the ten largest covering about 2.2%. Source material: peripheral blood. The clonotype comes from a man aged 25-45 years who had recovered from COVID-19. V usage is TRBV27 and J usage is TRBJ1-6; D is undetermined. The CDR3 DNA reads as TGTGCCAGCAGTTTCTCTAGCTCCTATAATTCACCCCTCCACTTT. Its translation: CASSFSSSYNSPLHF.